This passage covers 14 T cell receptor beta chains from one sample sequenced in a study of blood T cells in healthy people across ages. Together with a sample-barcoded 5' primer, a J-beta primer mix was included in a second PCR lasting about 6 to 11 cycles. In TCRdb, the 5' RACE reads were re-called with MiXCR into one record per CDR3 protein. This table holds just under 900,000 distinct CDR3 sequences, around 30% found once. Sequencing used blood. Every receptor here comes from an elderly woman in good health.

In this sample, this clonotype turned up many times. The V gene is TRBV12-3 or TRBV12-4, the J gene TRBJ2-5, with D hard to call. The germline V and J ends were trimmed by 7 bases and 5 bases, with 11 bases remaining between them. The length of the CDR3 is 12 residues. CDR3 nucleotide sequence: TGTGCCAGCACCTATATGGGGGAGACCCAGTACTTC. It encodes CASTYMGETQYF.

The chain joins TRBV2 to TRBJ2-6; D uncertain. The germline gives CDR1 SNHLY, CDR2 FYNNEI. The CDR3 is made up of 13 amino acids. With 7 bases removed from V and 2 bases from J, the gap between germline ends came to 6 bases. The CDR3 reads CASTNPGANVLTF. CDR3 nucleotides: TGTGCCAGCACTAACCCTGGGGCCAACGTCCTGACTTTC.

With regard to this clonotype: Being one base from a much bigger clone, this may be a read error. V is TRBV7-9 and J is TRBJ1-6; 9 bases align to TRBD1. V shed 0 bases and J 11 bases; nucleotides not matched to a gene: 8. The CDR3 has 16 residues. Per germline, CDR1 SEHNR and CDR2 FQNEAQ (reference sequence). CDR3 amino acids: CASSLALTGGSPPLHF. DNA for the CDR3: TGTGCCAGCAGCTTAGCGCTGACAGGGGGTTCTCCACCCCTCCACTTT.

The genes are TRBV18 and TRBJ2-3, with TRBD2 matching over 9 bases. Germline assignment: CDR1 KGHSH and CDR2 LQKENI. This CDR3 comprises 16 residues. J gave up 4 bases and V 1 base, and 6 bases lay outside the gene matches. The DNA for the CDR3 is TGTGCCAGCTCACCACGTCTTGGCGGGGGGGCAGATACGCAGTATTTT. Translated, it gives CASSPRLGGGADTQYF. Full variable domain (missing parts from reference TRBV18 and TRBJ2-3): NAGVMQNPRHLVRRRGQEARLRCSPMKGHSHVYWYRQLPEEGLKFMVYLQKENIIDESGMPKERFSAEFPKEGPSILRIQQVVRGDSAAYFCASSPRLGGGADTQYFGPGTRLTVL.

This clonotype turned up a few times. This may come from a read error, since a much larger clone is one base off. The chain couples TRBV20-1 to TRBJ2-2; 11 bases agree with TRBD2. V shed 3 bases and J 5 bases; nucleotides not matched to a gene: 8. CDR1 is DFQATT, CDR2 SNEGSKA, per germline (reference sequence). This CDR3 comprises 16 residues. The CDR3: CSASATSGELTGELFF. As DNA, the CDR3 is TGCAGTGCTAGCGCGACTAGCGGGGAGCTGACCGGGGAGCTGTTTTTT.

The rearrangement uses TRBV7-9 and TRBJ1-1; possibly TRBD1 for D (5 bases). V was cut by 5 bases and J by 4 bases, with 17 bases left in between. The V gene's germline CDR1 is SEHNR and CDR2 FQNEAQ (reference sequence). The CDR3 length is 15 residues. CDR3 amino acids: CASSPRQKGSTEAFF. The CDR3, as DNA: TGTGCCAGCAGCCCTCGACAGAAGGGAAGCACTGAAGCTTTCTTT.

This chain connects TRBV7-2 to TRBJ1-1; perhaps TRBD1 as D (6 bases). Per germline, CDR1 SGHTA and CDR2 FQGNSA. This CDR3 is built from 15 residues. V lost 5 bases and J 0 bases, leaving 13 bases between the germline ends. The CDR3 loop reads CASSPQGGLNTEAFF. The CDR3 DNA follows: TGTGCCAGCAGCCCCCAAGGGGGGTTGAACACTGAAGCTTTCTTT.

The V call is TRBV7-2, the J call TRBJ2-1; 10 bases fit TRBD2. The CDR3 loop spans 17 amino acids. Looked up from germline, CDR1 is SGHTA and CDR2 is FQGNSA. V lost 4 bases and J lost 7; bases outside the gene matches: 13. The CDR3 nucleotides are TGTGCCAGCAGCTGGGGGTCAGGTAGCGGGGGGCCTAATGAGCAGTTCTTC. Its protein product is CASSWGSGSGGPNEQFF.

In its sample, this clonotype was seen many times. The V call is TRBV7-2, the J call TRBJ2-7; D unresolved. V was trimmed by 6 bases and J by 0 bases, leaving 12 bases between them. The CDR3 loop spans 14 amino acids. The germline V gene has CDR1 SGHTA and CDR2 FQGNSA. The CDR3 sequence is CASSYRANSYEQYF. DNA for the CDR3: TGTGCCAGCAGTTACCGGGCTAACTCCTACGAGCAGTACTTC.

This clonotype was detected many times. The chain carries TRBV5-6 and TRBJ2-6; D call uncertain. The CDR3 loop spans 16 amino acids. The V and J ends lost 0 bases and 0 bases respectively, with 7 bases between them. Germline-derived CDR1 and CDR2 are SGHDT and YYEEEE. The DNA of the CDR3 is TGTGCCAGCAGCTTGGTGGGGAACTCTGGGGCCAACGTCCTGACTTTC. This sequence encodes CASSLVGNSGANVLTF.

The chain combines TRBV7-6 with TRBJ2-5; maybe TRBD1 (5 bases). CDR3 size: 15 residues. The V gene's germline CDR1 is SGHVS and CDR2 FNYEAQ. Trimming took off 3 bases at V and 4 bases at J, with 15 bases between the two ends. CDR3 amino acids: CASSLTATGTETQYF. CDR3 in DNA: TGTGCCAGCAGCTTGACAGCTACCGGCACAGAGACCCAGTACTTC.

This clonotype was picked up a small number of times. A read error may explain this, as a much larger clone is one base away. The V call is TRBV12-3 or TRBV12-4, the J call TRBJ1-2; unclear D gene. CDR3 length: 14 residues. CDR3 bases: TGTGCCAGCAGTAACGCACGGACGGGCTATGGCTGCACCTTC. This gives the protein CASSNARTGYGCTF.

The sample holds many counts of this clonotype. The chain carries TRBV20-1 and TRBJ1-2; 8 nucleotides align to TRBD1. CDR1 is DFQATT and CDR2 is SNEGSKA in the germline V gene (reference sequence). The V and J ends lost 5 bases and 5 bases, in that order; junction bases with no gene match: 7. CDR3 length equals 13 residues. CDR3 in amino acids: CSAERDRSYGYTF. In DNA form, the CDR3 reads TGCAGTGCTGAAAGGGACAGGAGTTATGGCTACACCTTC.

This clonotype has at least ten counts. The chain is built from TRBV2 and TRBJ2-7; TRBD1 is a possible D gene (5 bases). Per germline, CDR1 SNHLY and CDR2 FYNNEI. V lost 4 bases and J lost 4, with 17 bases in between. The CDR3 has 15 amino acids. The CDR3 sequence is CASSVRGLGLYEQYF. The DNA of the CDR3 is TGTGCCAGCAGTGTTAGGGGCCTTGGATTGTACGAGCAGTACTTC.